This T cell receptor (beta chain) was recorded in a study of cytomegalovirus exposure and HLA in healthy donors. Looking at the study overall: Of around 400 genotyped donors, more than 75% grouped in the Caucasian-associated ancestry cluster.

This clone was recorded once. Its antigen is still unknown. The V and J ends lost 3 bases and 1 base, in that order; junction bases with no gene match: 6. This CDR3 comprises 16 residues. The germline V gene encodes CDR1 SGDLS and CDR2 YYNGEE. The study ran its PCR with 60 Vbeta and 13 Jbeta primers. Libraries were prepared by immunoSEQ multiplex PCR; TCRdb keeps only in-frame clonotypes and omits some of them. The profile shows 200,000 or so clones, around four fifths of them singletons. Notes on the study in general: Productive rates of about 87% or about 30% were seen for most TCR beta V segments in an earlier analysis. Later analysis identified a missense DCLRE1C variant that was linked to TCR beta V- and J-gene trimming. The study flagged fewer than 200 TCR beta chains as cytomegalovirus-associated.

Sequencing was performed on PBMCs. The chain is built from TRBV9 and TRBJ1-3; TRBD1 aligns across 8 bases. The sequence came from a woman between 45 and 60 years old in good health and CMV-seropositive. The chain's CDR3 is CASSADRVRSGNTIYF. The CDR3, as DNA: TGTGCCAGCAGCGCGGACAGGGTTCGTTCTGGAAACACCATATATTTT. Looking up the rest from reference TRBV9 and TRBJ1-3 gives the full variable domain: DSGVTQTPKHLITATGQRVTLRCSPRSGDLSVYWYQQSLDQGLQFLIQYYNGEERAKGNILERFSAQQFPDLHSELNLSSLELGDSALYFCASSADRVRSGNTIYFGEGSWLTVV.